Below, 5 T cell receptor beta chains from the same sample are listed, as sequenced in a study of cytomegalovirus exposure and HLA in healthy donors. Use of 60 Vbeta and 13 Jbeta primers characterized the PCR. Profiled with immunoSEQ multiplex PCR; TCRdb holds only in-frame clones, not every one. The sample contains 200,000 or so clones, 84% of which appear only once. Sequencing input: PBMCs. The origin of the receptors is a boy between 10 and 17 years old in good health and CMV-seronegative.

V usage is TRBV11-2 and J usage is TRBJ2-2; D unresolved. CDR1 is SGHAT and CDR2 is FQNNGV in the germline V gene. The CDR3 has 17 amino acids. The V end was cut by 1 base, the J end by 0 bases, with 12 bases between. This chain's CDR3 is CASSLGVGVSNTGELFF. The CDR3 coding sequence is TGTGCCAGCAGCTTAGGAGTGGGCGTCTCGAACACCGGGGAGCTGTTTTTT.

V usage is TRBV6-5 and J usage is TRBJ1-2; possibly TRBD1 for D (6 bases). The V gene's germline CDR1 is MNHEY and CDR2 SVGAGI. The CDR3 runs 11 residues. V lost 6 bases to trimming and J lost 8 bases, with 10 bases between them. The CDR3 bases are TGTGCCAGCAGGGGGGCCGGAGGCTACACCTTC. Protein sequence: CASRGAGGYTF.

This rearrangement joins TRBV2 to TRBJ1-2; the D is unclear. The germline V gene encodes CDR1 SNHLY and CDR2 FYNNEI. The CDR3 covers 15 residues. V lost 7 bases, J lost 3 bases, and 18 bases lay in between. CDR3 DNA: TGTGCCAGCAAGGAGGCAGGCCGAGAATACTATGGCTACACCTTC. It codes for CASKEAGREYYGYTF.

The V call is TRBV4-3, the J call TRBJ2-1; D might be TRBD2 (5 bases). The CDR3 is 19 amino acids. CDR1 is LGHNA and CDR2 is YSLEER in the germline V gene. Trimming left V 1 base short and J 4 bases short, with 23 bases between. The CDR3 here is CASSQVQRIGSSGYNEQFF. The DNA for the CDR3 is TGCGCCAGCAGCCAAGTTCAGCGGATAGGGTCATCGGGATACAATGAGCAGTTCTTC.

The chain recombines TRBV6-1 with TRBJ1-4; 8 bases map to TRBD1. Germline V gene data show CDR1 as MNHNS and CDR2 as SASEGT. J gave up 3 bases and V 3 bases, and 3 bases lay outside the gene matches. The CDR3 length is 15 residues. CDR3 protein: CASSDLDRANEKLFF. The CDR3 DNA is TGTGCCAGCAGTGACTTGGACAGGGCTAATGAAAAACTGTTTTTT.